Shown below are 8 T cell receptor beta chains from a single sample sequenced in a study of blood T cell repertoires in COVID-19. The table came from immunoSEQ multiplex PCR; TCRdb's copy has only in-frame clones and leaves some out. This sample has roughly 200,000 clones; roughly 90% occur once, and the top ten carry less than 4%. The sample consisted of PBMCs or T cells enriched from blood (not recorded which). The source of these receptors is a woman aged 25 to 39 with acute COVID-19.

V gene TRBV18 combines with J gene TRBJ2-6, with 11 nucleotides matching TRBD1. In germline, CDR1 is KGHSH, CDR2 LQKENI. With V trimmed by 2 bases and J by 0 bases, 12 bases remained unmatched. This CDR3 has 21 residues. The CDR3 here is CASSPTKGGQGAYSGANVLTF. The DNA for the CDR3 is TGTGCCAGCTCACCAACTAAGGGTGGACAGGGGGCTTACTCTGGGGCCAACGTCCTGACTTTC.

This rearrangement joins TRBV16 to TRBJ1-1; unclear D gene. The ends were cut back, 0 bases at V and 8 bases at J, with 13 bases in the middle. CDR3 length: 14 amino acids. Germline-derived CDR1 and CDR2 are KGHSY and FQNENV. DNA of the CDR3: TGTGCCAGCAGCCAATCGAATTGGTCCGGGGAAGCTTTCTTT. This encodes CASSQSNWSGEAFF.

This rearrangement joins TRBV30 to TRBJ2-2, with D tentatively TRBD2 (7 bases). The germline gives CDR1 GTSNPN, CDR2 SVGIG (reference sequence). V gave up 7 bases and J gave up 5 bases, with 17 bases separating them. This CDR3 spans 14 amino acids. The CDR3 nucleotides read TGTGCCTCACCGGGGGCGGGGGAGACCGGGGAGCTGTTTTTT. This encodes CASPGAGETGELFF.

V and J are TRBV13 and TRBJ2-3, with D perhaps matching TRBD2 (7 bases). Trimming cost V 4 bases and J 5 bases, with 16 bases left between them. In germline, CDR1 is PRHDT, CDR2 FYEKMQ (reference sequence). The CDR3 has 15 amino acids. This chain's CDR3 is CASSWKGGRLDTQYF. In DNA form, the CDR3 reads TGTGCCAGCAGCTGGAAGGGGGGGCGATTAGATACGCAGTATTTT.

The chain employs TRBV10-3 and TRBJ2-3; tentatively, D is TRBD2 (5 bases). Trimming took 8 bases from V and 3 from J, leaving 15 bases between them. This CDR3 is built from 14 residues. Germline loops: CDR1 ENHRY, CDR2 SYGVKD. CDR3 region: CAIRASLETDTQYF. Here the CDR3 DNA reads TGTGCCATCCGGGCTAGCTTGGAAACAGATACGCAGTATTTT.

This chain joins TRBV5-1 and TRBJ1-4; D remains unclear. Germline CDR1 and CDR2: SGHRS and YFSETQ. The CDR3 is 13 residues long. V lost 0 bases, J lost 4 bases, and 4 bases lay in between. CDR3 sequence: CASSLDLNEKLFF. The CDR3 DNA reads as TGCGCCAGCAGCTTGGATCTTAATGAAAAACTGTTTTTT.

J is TRBJ2-3 and V is TRBV6-4; D not resolved. Germline-derived CDR1 and CDR2 are MRHNA and SNTAGT. The CDR3 runs 14 residues. Between the trimmed V and J ends, which lost 3 bases and 0 bases, there was a span of 7 bases. The CDR3 nucleotides are TGTGCCAGCAGTGATCGAGCGAGCACAGATACGCAGTATTTT. Amino acids: CASSDRASTDTQYF.

This chain uses TRBV7-3 with TRBJ1-1, with TRBD1 matching 8 bases. Germline CDR1 and CDR2: SGHTA and FQGTGA. This CDR3 has 17 amino acids. The J segment lost 2 bases and the V segment lost 2 bases, leaving 10 bases of the junction unmatched. The CDR3 region is CASSLGLAGGINTEAFF. For the CDR3, the DNA is TGTGCCAGCAGCTTAGGCCTGGCAGGGGGCATTAACACTGAAGCTTTCTTT. Supplemented by reference TRBV7-3 and TRBJ1-1, the full variable domain reads GAGVSQTPSNKVTEKGKYVELRCDPISGHTALYWYRQSLGQGPEFLIYFQGTGAADDSGLPNDRFFAVRPEGSVSTLKIQRTERGDSAVYLCASSLGLAGGINTEAFFGQGTRLTVV.